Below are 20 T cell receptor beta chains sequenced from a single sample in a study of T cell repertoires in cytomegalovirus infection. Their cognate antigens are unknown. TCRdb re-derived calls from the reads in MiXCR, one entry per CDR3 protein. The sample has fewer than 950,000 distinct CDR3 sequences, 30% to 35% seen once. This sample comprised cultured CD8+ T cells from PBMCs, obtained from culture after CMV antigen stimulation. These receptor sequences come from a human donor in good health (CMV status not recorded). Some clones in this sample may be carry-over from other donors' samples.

In DNA, the CDR3 is TGCGCCAGCAGCTCGGGGCCGACAGGGACCAAGGATAACACTGAAGCTTTCTTT. Translating gives CASSSGPTGTKDNTEAFF. This chain connects TRBV5-1 to TRBJ1-1; TRBD1 matches 7 bases. J was trimmed by 2 bases and V by 3 bases; bases with no gene match: 16. This CDR3 contains 18 residues. CDR1 is SGHRS, CDR2 YFSETQ, per germline.

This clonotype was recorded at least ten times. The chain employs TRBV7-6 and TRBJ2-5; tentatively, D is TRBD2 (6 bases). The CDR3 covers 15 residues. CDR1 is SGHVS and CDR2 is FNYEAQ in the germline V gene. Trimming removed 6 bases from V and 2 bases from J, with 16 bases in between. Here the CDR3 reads CASRPDPGLQETQYF. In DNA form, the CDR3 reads TGTGCCAGCAGGCCAGACCCGGGACTGCAAGAGACCCAGTACTTC.

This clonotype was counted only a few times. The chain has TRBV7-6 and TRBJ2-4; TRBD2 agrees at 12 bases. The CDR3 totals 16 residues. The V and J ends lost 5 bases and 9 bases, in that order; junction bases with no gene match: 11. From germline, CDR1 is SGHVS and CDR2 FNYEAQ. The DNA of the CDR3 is TGTGCCAGCAGCCCACCTAGCGGGGGGGCCGGAGGCATTCAGTACTTC. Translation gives CASSPPSGGAGGIQYF.

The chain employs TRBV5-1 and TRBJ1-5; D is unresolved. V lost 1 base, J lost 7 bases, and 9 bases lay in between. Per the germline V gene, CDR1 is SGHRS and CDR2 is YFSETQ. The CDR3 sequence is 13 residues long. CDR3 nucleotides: TGCGCCAGCAGCTTGTTCGGCGACCAGCCCCAGCATTTT. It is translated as CASSLFGDQPQHF.

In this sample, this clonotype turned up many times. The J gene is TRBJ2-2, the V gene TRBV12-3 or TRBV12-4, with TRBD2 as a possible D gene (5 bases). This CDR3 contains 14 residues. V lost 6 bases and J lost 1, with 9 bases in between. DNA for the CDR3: TGTGCCAGCAGCTTTGGAGGGAACACCGGGGAGCTGTTTTTT. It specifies CASSFGGNTGELFF.

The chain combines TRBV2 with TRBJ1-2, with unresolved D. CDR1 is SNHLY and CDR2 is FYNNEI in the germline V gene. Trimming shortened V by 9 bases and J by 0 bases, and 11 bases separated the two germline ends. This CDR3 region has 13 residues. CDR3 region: CASGGRPNYGYTF. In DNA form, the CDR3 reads TGTGCCAGTGGCGGCAGACCTAACTATGGCTACACCTTC.

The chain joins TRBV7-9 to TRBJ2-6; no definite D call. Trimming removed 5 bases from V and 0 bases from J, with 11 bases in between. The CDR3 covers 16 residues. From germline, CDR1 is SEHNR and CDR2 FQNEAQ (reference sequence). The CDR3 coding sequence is TGTGCCAGCAGCCCATGGTCCTCCTCTGGGGCCAACGTCCTGACTTTC. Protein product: CASSPWSSSGANVLTF.

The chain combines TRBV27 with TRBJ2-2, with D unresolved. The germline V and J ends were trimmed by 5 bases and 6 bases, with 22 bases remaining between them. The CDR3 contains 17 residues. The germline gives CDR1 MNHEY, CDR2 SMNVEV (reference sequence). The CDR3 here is CASSPDPPSHGPGELFF. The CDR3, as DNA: TGTGCCAGCAGTCCTGACCCTCCCTCCCACGGTCCCGGGGAGCTGTTTTTT.

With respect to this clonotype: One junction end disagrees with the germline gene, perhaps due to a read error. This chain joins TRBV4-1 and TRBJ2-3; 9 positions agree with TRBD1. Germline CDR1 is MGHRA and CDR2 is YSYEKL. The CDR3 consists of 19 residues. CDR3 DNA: TGTGCCAGCAGCCAAGATATCGTCCGGGGGACAGGGACGACAGATACGCAGTATTTT. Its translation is CASSQDIVRGTGTTDTQYF.

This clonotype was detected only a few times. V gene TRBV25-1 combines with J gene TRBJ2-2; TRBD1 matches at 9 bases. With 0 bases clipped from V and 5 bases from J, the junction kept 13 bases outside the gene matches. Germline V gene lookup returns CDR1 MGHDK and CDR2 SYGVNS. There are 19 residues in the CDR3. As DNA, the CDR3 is TGTGCCAGCAGTGAATATTTCGGACAGGGGTTACAGCGGACCGGGGAGCTGTTTTTT. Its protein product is CASSEYFGQGLQRTGELFF.

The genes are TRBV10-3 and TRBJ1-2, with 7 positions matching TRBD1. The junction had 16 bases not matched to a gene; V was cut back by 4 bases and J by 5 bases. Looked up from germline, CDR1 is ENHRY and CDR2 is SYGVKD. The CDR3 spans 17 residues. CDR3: CAISAFTGVSGAYGYTF. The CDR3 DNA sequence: TGTGCCATCAGTGCCTTTACAGGGGTATCGGGAGCATATGGCTACACCTTC.

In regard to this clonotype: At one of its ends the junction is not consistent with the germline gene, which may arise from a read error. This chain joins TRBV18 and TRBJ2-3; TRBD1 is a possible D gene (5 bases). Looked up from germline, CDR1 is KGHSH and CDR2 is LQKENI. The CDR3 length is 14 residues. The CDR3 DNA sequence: TGTGTCAGCTCAATCGACAGCTACACAGATACGCAGTATTTT. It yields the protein CVSSIDSYTDTQYF.

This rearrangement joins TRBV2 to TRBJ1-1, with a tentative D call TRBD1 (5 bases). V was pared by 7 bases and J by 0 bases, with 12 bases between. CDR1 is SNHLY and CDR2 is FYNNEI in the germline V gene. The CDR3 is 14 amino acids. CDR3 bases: TGTGCCAGCAAGGGAGGGGCCATGAACACTGAAGCTTTCTTT. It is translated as CASKGGAMNTEAFF.

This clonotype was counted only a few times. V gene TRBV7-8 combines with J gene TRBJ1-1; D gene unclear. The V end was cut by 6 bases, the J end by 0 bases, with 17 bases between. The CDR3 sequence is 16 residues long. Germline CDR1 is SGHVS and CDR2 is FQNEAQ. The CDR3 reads CASSHSGSMLNTEAFF. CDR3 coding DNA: TGTGCCAGCAGTCACTCCGGGTCCATGTTGAACACTGAAGCTTTCTTT.

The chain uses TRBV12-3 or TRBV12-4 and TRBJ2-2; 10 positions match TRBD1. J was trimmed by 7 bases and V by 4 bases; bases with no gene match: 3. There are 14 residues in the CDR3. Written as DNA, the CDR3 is TGTGCCAGCAGTTCGGACAGGGGGGGCGGGGAGCTGTTTTTT. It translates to CASSSDRGGGELFF.

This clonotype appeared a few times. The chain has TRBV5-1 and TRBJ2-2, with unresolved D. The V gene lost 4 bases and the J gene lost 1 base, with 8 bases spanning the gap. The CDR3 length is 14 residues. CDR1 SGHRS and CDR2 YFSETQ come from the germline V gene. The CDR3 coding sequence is TGCGCCAGCAGCATAACTTGGAACACCGGGGAGCTGTTTTTT. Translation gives CASSITWNTGELFF.

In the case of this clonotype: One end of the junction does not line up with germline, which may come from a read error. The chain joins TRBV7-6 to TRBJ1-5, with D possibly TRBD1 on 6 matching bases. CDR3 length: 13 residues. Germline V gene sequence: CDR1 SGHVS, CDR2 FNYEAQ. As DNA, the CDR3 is TGTGCCAGCAGCTTTGGGGGCAATCAGCCCCAGCGTTTT. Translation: CASSFGGNQPQRF. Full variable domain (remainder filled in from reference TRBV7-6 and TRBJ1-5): GAGVSQSPRYKVTKRGQDVALRCDPISGHVSLYWYRQALGQGPEFLTYFNYEAQQDKSGLPNDRFSAERPEGSISTLTIQRTEQRDSAMYRCASSFGGNQPQRFGDGTRLSIL.

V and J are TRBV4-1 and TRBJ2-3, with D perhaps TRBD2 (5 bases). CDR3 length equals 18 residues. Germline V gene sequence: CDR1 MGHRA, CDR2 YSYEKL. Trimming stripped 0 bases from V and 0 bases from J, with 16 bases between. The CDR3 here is CASSQDPFIRGSTDTQYF. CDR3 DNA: TGCGCCAGCAGCCAAGACCCCTTTATCCGGGGTAGCACAGATACGCAGTATTTT.

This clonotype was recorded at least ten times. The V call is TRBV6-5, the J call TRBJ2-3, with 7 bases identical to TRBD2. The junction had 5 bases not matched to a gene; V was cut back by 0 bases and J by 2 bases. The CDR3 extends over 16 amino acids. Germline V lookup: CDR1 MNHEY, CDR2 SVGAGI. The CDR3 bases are TGTGCCAGCAGTTACTCACCGGGGGGACTCACAGATACGCAGTATTTT. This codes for CASSYSPGGLTDTQYF.

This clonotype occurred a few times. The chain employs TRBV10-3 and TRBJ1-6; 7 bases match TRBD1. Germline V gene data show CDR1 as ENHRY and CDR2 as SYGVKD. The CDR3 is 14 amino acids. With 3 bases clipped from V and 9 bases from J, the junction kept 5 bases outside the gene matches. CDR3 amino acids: CAISDRTGTSPLHF. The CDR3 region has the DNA TGTGCCATCAGTGATAGGACAGGCACTTCACCCCTCCACTTT.